The 20 T cell receptor beta chains given below trace back to one sample, sequenced in a study of radiation and T cells in renal cell carcinoma (dated by TCRdb to 2020 to 2021). To prepare the library, the immunoSEQ multiplex PCR assay was applied. TCRdb mirrors the immuneACCESS table, restricted to in-frame sequences. Some clones are absent from its copies; in checked studies, under half trace to an unresolved V gene, and the reason for the others is unknown. Here the sample has about 130,000 clones; about 88% occur a single time. The ten most abundant clones make up around 12% of the sample. The label giving this sample's time point can be read as: baseline pretreatment blood. The treatment or condition label, as the study defines it: 15 Gy SBRT to primary tumor, nephrectomy 4 weeks later. Sequencing was performed on blood, taken from a patient whose treatment included radiotherapy and nephrectomy. The receptors here all came from a woman between 45 and 60 years old with renal cell carcinoma.

For the CDR3, the DNA is TGTGCCAGCAGCTTAGCGCCGGACAACACAGATACGCAGTATTTT. This encodes CASSLAPDNTDTQYF. The chain recombines TRBV11-3 with TRBJ2-3; the D gene is possibly TRBD1 (5 bases). CDR3 length equals 15 residues. The V end was cut by 1 base, the J end by 2 bases, with 10 bases between. Germline CDR1 is SGHNT and CDR2 is YENEEA.

V is TRBV9 and J is TRBJ2-6, with a possible D match to TRBD2 (6 bases). Germline lookup yields CDR1 SGDLS and CDR2 YYNGEE. V shed 0 bases and J shed 5 bases, with 9 bases lying between them. CDR3 size: 15 residues. The CDR3 protein is CASSVDGGRANVLTF. CDR3 bases: TGTGCCAGCAGCGTAGATGGGGGGAGGGCCAACGTCCTGACTTTC. The full variable domain, with the rest looked up from reference TRBV9 and TRBJ2-6, is DSGVTQTPKHLITATGQRVTLRCSPRSGDLSVYWYQQSLDQGLQFLIQYYNGEERAKGNILERFSAQQFPDLHSELNLSSLELGDSALYFCASSVDGGRANVLTFGAGSRLTVL.

The rearrangement joins TRBV27 to TRBJ2-7; 9 bases align to TRBD1. The CDR3 has 14 amino acids. Unmatched junction bases numbered 8, after V lost 9 bases and J lost 2 bases. The germline CDR1 and CDR2 sequences are MNHEY and SMNVEV (reference sequence). CDR3 residues: CASSEGQGPYEQYF. CDR3 DNA sequence: TGTGCCAGTTCAGAGGGACAGGGCCCCTACGAGCAGTACTTC.

This clone has more than one count but fewer than ten. The genes are TRBV2 and TRBJ1-5; weak D call: TRBD1 (6 bases). CDR1 SNHLY and CDR2 FYNNEI come from the germline V gene. V lost 6 bases to trimming and J lost 4 bases, with 16 bases between them. The CDR3 length is 15 residues. The CDR3: CASSQGWGQNQPQHF. CDR3 in DNA: TGTGCCAGCAGCCAAGGTTGGGGGCAAAATCAGCCCCAGCATTTT.

The chain has TRBV19 and TRBJ2-5, with D unresolved. Trimming pared 3 bases from V and 5 bases from J, leaving 13 bases between. CDR1 is LNHDA, CDR2 SQIVND, per germline (reference sequence). This CDR3 has 14 amino acids. CDR3 in amino acids: CASSIQAGRETQYF. DNA for the CDR3: TGTGCCAGTAGTATCCAGGCAGGTCGGGAGACCCAGTACTTC.

The gene calls are TRBV5-6 and TRBJ2-1, with 10 nucleotides matching TRBD2. The CDR3 loop spans 19 amino acids. The junction had 13 bases not matched to a gene; V was cut back by 0 bases and J by 4 bases. Germline V gene sequence: CDR1 SGHDT, CDR2 YYEEEE. The CDR3 DNA reads TGTGCCAGCAGCTTGGTGGCTAGCGGGGGACCTTCACTTTACAATGAGCAGTTCTTC. Translated: CASSLVASGGPSLYNEQFF.

The rearrangement uses TRBV6-6 and TRBJ2-7; tentative D call: TRBD2 (5 bases). V dropped 6 bases and J dropped 3 bases, with 9 bases sitting between them. Germline V gene sequence: CDR1 MNHNY, CDR2 SVGAGI (reference sequence). CDR3 length: 12 amino acids. CDR3 loop: CASRDSLYEQYF. The CDR3 DNA is TGTGCCAGCAGGGACTCTCTCTACGAGCAGTACTTC.

The chain employs TRBV6-6 and TRBJ1-5; 10 bases line up with TRBD1. Trimming cost V 4 bases and J 2 bases; bases outside gene matches: 2. Germline V CDR1 and CDR2: MNHNY, SVGAGI (reference sequence). The length of the CDR3 is 15 residues. Written as DNA, the CDR3 is TGTGCCAGCAGTTCCGGGACAGGGGGCAATCAGCCCCAGCATTTT. Amino acid sequence: CASSSGTGGNQPQHF.

CDR3 residues: CATSRVWGNTEAFF. For the CDR3, the DNA is TGTGCCACCAGCAGAGTCTGGGGTAACACTGAAGCTTTCTTT. The chain carries TRBV15 and TRBJ1-1; D is ambiguous. V was clipped by 1 base and J by 2 bases, with 8 bases between them. CDR1 is LNHNV and CDR2 is YYDKDF in the germline V gene (reference sequence). CDR3 size: 14 residues.

V gene TRBV5-6 combines with J gene TRBJ2-7, with TRBD1 matching 11 bases. Per germline, CDR1 SGHDT and CDR2 YYEEEE. The V gene end was trimmed by 3 bases and the J gene end by 6 bases; junction bases not matched to a gene: 8. This CDR3 spans 15 amino acids. CDR3: CASSSEGQGGFEQYF. The CDR3 DNA follows: TGTGCCAGCAGCTCCGAGGGACAGGGGGGATTCGAGCAGTACTTC.

A single count supports this clone. The rearrangement links TRBV5-1 to TRBJ1-1; D possibly corresponds to TRBD1 (6 bases). The CDR3 sequence is 14 residues long. The V gene's germline CDR1 is SGHRS and CDR2 YFSETQ. V lost 4 bases, J lost 5 bases, and 15 bases lay in between. The CDR3 spells CASSPSGARTEAFF. In DNA, the CDR3 is TGCGCCAGCAGCCCGTCGGGGGCGAGGACTGAAGCTTTCTTT.

V and J are TRBV5-4 and TRBJ1-1; 8 nucleotides align to TRBD1. In germline, CDR1 is SGHNT, CDR2 YYREEE (reference sequence). V gave up 1 base and J gave up 5 bases; unmatched junction bases: 7. CDR3 length: 15 residues. CDR3 nucleotide sequence: TGTGCCAGCAGCTTGTGGGTCAGGGGGCGGACTGAAGCTTTCTTT. It translates to CASSLWVRGRTEAFF.

The rearrangement uses TRBV5-1 and TRBJ2-1; weak D call: TRBD2 (6 bases). This CDR3 comprises 15 residues. V lost 4 bases and J lost 6, with 17 bases in between. In germline, CDR1 is SGHRS, CDR2 YFSETQ. The CDR3 loop reads CASSLSAGIGNEQFF. The CDR3 DNA is TGCGCCAGCAGCCTTTCGGCGGGGATTGGCAATGAGCAGTTCTTC.

This clone was seen a single time. The chain couples TRBV28 to TRBJ1-5; D is possibly TRBD1 (5 bases). The germline gives CDR1 MDHEN, CDR2 SYDVKM. The ends were cut back, 7 bases at V and 5 bases at J, with 9 bases in the middle. The CDR3 runs to 12 residues. The CDR3 is CASNSGDQPQHF. The CDR3 bases are TGTGCCAGCAACTCGGGGGATCAGCCCCAGCATTTT.

DNA of the CDR3: TGTGCCAGCAGTTACTCTGGCAGGGCTACCTCCTACGAGCAGTACTTC. Its protein product is CASSYSGRATSYEQYF. This chain links TRBV6-5 with TRBJ2-7; a possible D gene is TRBD1 (5 bases). The germline CDR1 and CDR2 sequences are MNHEY and SVGAGI. The CDR3 is 16 residues long. V was pared by 0 bases and J by 0 bases, with 12 bases between.

This chain connects TRBV9 to TRBJ2-2, with 11 bases matching TRBD1. Per the germline V gene, CDR1 is SGDLS and CDR2 is YYNGEE. After removal of 0 bases from V and 5 bases from J, the junction contained 3 bases not matched to a gene. CDR3 length: 16 amino acids. Here the CDR3 reads CASSVADRGHTGELFF. In nucleotides, the CDR3 is TGTGCCAGCAGCGTAGCGGACAGGGGGCATACCGGGGAGCTGTTTTTT.

J is TRBJ2-7 and V is TRBV19, with D unclear. Germline CDR1 reads LNHDA; CDR2 reads SQIVND (reference sequence). Deletions cut 6 bases from V and 0 bases from J, with 12 bases between. CDR3 length equals 14 residues. CDR3 DNA: TGTGCCAGTAGCCGAGCCCTTAGCTCCTACGAGCAGTACTTC. As protein: CASSRALSSYEQYF. The whole variable domain, remainder taken from reference TRBV19 and TRBJ2-7, is DGGITQSPKYLFRKEGQNVTLSCEQNLNHDAMYWYRQDPGQGLRLIYYSQIVNDFQKGDIAEGYSVSREKKESFPLTVTSAQKNPTAFYLCASSRALSSYEQYFGPGTRLTVT.

The V call is TRBV6-5, the J call TRBJ1-4, with no clear D. The V end was cut by 2 bases, the J end by 5 bases, with 9 bases between. The CDR3 runs 14 residues. CDR1 MNHEY and CDR2 SVGAGI come from the germline V gene. CDR3 in amino acids: CASSYGRRNEKLFF. As DNA, the CDR3 is TGTGCCAGCAGTTACGGACGGAGGAATGAAAAACTGTTTTTT.

V usage is TRBV6-5 and J usage is TRBJ2-1; 15 bases line up with TRBD2. The germline V gene has CDR1 MNHEY and CDR2 SVGAGI. The CDR3 contains 16 residues. J was trimmed by 7 bases and V by 4 bases; bases with no gene match: 5. The CDR3 nucleotides read TGTGCCAGCAGTTTCGGGACTAGCGGGGGGAGAAATGAGCAGTTCTTC. This encodes CASSFGTSGGRNEQFF.

The table lists this clone with a count of one. The CDR3 DNA follows: TGTGCCAGCAGCTTAGGGGCAGGGGAGCGCGAGCAGTACTTC. This translates into CASSLGAGEREQYF. This chain uses TRBV13 with TRBJ2-7, with a tentative D call TRBD1 (6 bases). Germline loops: CDR1 PRHDT, CDR2 FYEKMQ (reference sequence). The CDR3 runs to 14 residues. V was pared by 0 bases and J by 6 bases, with 12 bases between.